Below are 9 T cell receptor beta chains sequenced from a single sample in a study of blood T cell repertoires in COVID-19 (dated by TCRdb to 2020 to 2022). The library was obtained by the immunoSEQ multiplex PCR assay. TCRdb re-hosts the immuneACCESS table, in-frame sequences only. Its copies lack some clones; in the studies checked, an unresolved V gene accounts for under half of them, and the cause for the rest is not known. The sample table contains some 210,000 clones; only one count was recorded for approximately 85% of them. Roughly 5% of the sample is held by the ten biggest clonotypes. The source material was peripheral blood. The origin of the receptors is a woman between 70 and 85 years old with active or convalescent COVID-19.

The rearrangement joins TRBV19 to TRBJ1-6; TRBD1 matches 8 bases. The CDR3 is made up of 14 amino acids. J gave up 8 bases and V 8 bases, and 8 bases lay outside the gene matches. Germline V CDR1 and CDR2: LNHDA, SQIVND (reference sequence). The DNA for the CDR3 is TGTGCCAGTTCCAGGACAGGGCAAGATTCACCCCTCCACTTT. It yields the protein CASSRTGQDSPLHF.

About this clone itself: This sample includes further DNA sequences coding for the same CDR3. The chain joins TRBV15 to TRBJ2-7, with 8 bases aligning to TRBD1. The germline V gene encodes CDR1 LNHNV and CDR2 YYDKDF (reference sequence). This CDR3 spans 14 amino acids. V lost 0 bases to trimming and J lost 4 bases; unmatched junction nucleotides: 2. The CDR3 sequence: CATSRDRGPYEQYF. In DNA form, the CDR3 reads TGTGCCACCAGCAGAGACAGGGGGCCTTACGAGCAGTACTTC.

CDR3 loop: CASSLSRVGRELFF. CDR3 nucleotides: TGTGCCAGCAGTTTATCCAGGGTTGGGAGGGAGCTGTTTTTT. The genes are TRBV28 and TRBJ2-2; a possible D gene is TRBD1 (5 bases). CDR1 and CDR2 from the germline V gene are MDHEN and SYDVKM. This CDR3 has 14 amino acids. The ends were cut back, 1 base at V and 9 bases at J, with 12 bases in the middle.

The genes are TRBV5-1 and TRBJ2-2; a weak D match, TRBD2 (6 bases). Between the trimmed V and J ends, which lost 0 bases and 1 base, there was a span of 7 bases. There are 15 residues in the CDR3. Germline CDR1 reads SGHRS; CDR2 reads YFSETQ. CDR3 sequence (DNA): TGCGCCAGCAGCTTGGACGGGGGGAACACCGGGGAGCTGTTTTTT. Translating gives CASSLDGGNTGELFF.

This clone was picked up a small number of times. The J gene is TRBJ1-6, the V gene TRBV19, with TRBD1 matching 8 bases. Per germline, CDR1 LNHDA and CDR2 SQIVND (reference sequence). There are 17 residues in the CDR3. Trimming at V came to 4 bases and at J to 8 bases, leaving 13 bases not matched to a gene. CDR3 nucleotide sequence: TGTGCCAGTAGTACCGACCCGACAGGGGCTAGTCATTCACCCCTCCACTTT. This encodes CASSTDPTGASHSPLHF.

J is TRBJ2-7 and V is TRBV28, with 12 bases matching TRBD2. This CDR3 region has 15 residues. V dropped 4 bases and J dropped 3; count of bases not matched to a gene: 4. Germline CDR1 and CDR2: MDHEN and SYDVKM. DNA of the CDR3: TGTGCCAGCAGTTCCCGGACTAGCGGGATCTACGAGCAGTACTTC. It specifies CASSSRTSGIYEQYF.

This rearrangement joins TRBV3-1 (or the pseudogene TRBV3-2) to TRBJ2-2; TRBD1 might be the D (6 bases). Germline-derived CDR1 and CDR2 are LGHDT and YNNKEL (reference sequence). V lost 3 bases and J lost 1, with 18 bases in between. CDR3 length equals 18 residues. The CDR3 protein is CASSQIIPGHLNTGELFF. The CDR3 DNA is TGTGCCAGCAGCCAGATTATCCCGGGACACCTGAACACCGGGGAGCTGTTTTTT.

The chain links TRBV27 to TRBJ1-6; D gene unclear. Trimming removed 7 bases from V and 6 bases from J, with 10 bases in between. Germline V CDR1 and CDR2: MNHEY, SMNVEV (reference sequence). CDR3 size: 13 residues. In nucleotides, the CDR3 is TGTGCCAGCAAGCTTGCCGGTAATTCACCCCTCCACTTT. It is translated as CASKLAGNSPLHF.

V is TRBV5-1 and J is TRBJ2-6; 12 positions match TRBD2. The CDR3 contains 18 residues. J was trimmed by 0 bases and V by 4 bases; bases with no gene match: 5. CDR1 is SGHRS and CDR2 is YFSETQ in the germline V gene. CDR3 loop: CASSHLAGGSSGANVLTF. CDR3 DNA: TGCGCCAGCAGCCACCTAGCGGGAGGGAGCTCTGGGGCCAACGTCCTGACTTTC.